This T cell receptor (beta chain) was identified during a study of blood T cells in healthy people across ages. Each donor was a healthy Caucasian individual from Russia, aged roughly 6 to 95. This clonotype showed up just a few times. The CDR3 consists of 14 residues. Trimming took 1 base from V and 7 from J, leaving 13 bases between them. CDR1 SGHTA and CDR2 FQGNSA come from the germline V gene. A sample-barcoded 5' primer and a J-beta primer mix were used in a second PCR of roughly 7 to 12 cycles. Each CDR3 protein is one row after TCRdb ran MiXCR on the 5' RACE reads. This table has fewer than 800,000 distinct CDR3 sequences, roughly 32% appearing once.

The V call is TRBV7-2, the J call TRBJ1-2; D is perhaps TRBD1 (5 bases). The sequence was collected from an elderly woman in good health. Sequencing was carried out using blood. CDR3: CASSLGPGTSGYTF. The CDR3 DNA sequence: TGTGCCAGCAGCTTAGGTCCAGGGACGAGTGGCTACACCTTC.